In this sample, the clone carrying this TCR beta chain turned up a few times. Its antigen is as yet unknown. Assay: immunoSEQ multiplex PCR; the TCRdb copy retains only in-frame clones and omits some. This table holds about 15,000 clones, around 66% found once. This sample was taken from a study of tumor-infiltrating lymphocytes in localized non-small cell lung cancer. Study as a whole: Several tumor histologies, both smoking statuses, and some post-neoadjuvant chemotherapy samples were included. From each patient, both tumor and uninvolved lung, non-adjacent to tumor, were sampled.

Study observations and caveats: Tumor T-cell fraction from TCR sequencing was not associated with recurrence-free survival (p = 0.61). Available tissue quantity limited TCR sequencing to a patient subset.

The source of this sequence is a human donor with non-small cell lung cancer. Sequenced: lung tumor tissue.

The CDR3, as DNA: TGTGCCAGCTCACCGCCGGGGGGGAAGGCCACCGGGGAGCTGTTTTTT. Residues: CASSPPGGKATGELFF. The rearrangement uses TRBV18 and TRBJ2-2, with 8 bases matching TRBD2. CDR1 and CDR2 (germline): KGHSH, LQKENI. This CDR3 spans 16 amino acids. After removal of 3 bases from V and 4 bases from J, the junction contained 7 bases not matched to a gene.